One T cell receptor beta chain is described in this entry. The antigen is undetermined. The data derive from a study of T cell responses to AZD1222 COVID-19 vaccine. There are 14 residues in the CDR3. Sequencing was performed with immunoSEQ multiplex PCR; in TCRdb, only in-frame clones are kept and a portion is missing. The sample yields around 100,000 clones, over 70% seen once. General study points: Only six or seven AZD1222 recipients were seropositive at baseline. Clonal diversity may have been underestimated, and the donors were mostly white British, with more females than males. Nearly half of spike-specific TCRs reportedly go after variant regions that carry no mutations.

Source: peripheral blood, taken on day 0 of AZD1222 vaccination. This rearrangement joins TRBV21-1 to TRBJ1-2. TRBV21-1 is an annotated pseudogene. The sequence was obtained from an adult in good health. CDR3 DNA sequence: TGTGCCAGCAGCAAAGACCGGATCGACTATGGCTACACCTTC. Its protein is CASSKDRIDYGYTF.